Listed below are T cell receptor beta chains from one sample, sequenced in a study of control samples from healthy donors and cancer patients. Libraries were prepared by immunoSEQ multiplex PCR; TCRdb keeps only in-frame clonotypes and omits some of them. The table shows about 130,000 clones, with about nine tenths occurring only once. Sequenced: blood. Receptors originate from a man aged 35-49 years in good health. CDR3s include the opening cysteine and the closing phenylalanine or tryptophan. Each record gives: V gene, J gene, clone size, CDR3 length, D gene, CDR3 DNA, CDR3 protein. A D gene is named only where the DNA matches it firmly. Not every row has a clone size; where given, it reads once, few, many or a size class.

v_call: TRBV11-2; j_call: TRBJ1-1; clone_size: NA; cdr3_length: 15; d_call: NA; cdr3_nt: TGTGCCAGCAGCTTAGAAGGCAGGGTTAACACTGAAGCTTTCTTT; cdr3_aa: CASSLEGRVNTEAFF
v_call: TRBV5-4; j_call: TRBJ2-5; clone_size: once; cdr3_length: 15; d_call: NA; cdr3_nt: TGTGCCAGCAGCGTCTCCAACAGGGCCCAAGAGACCCAGTACTTC; cdr3_aa: CASSVSNRAQETQYF
v_call: TRBV5-8; j_call: TRBJ2-7; clone_size: NA; cdr3_length: 12; d_call: TRBD2; cdr3_nt: TGTGCCAGTTCAACGGGACTACGGGAGCAGTACTTC; cdr3_aa: CASSTGLREQYF
v_call: TRBV11-2; j_call: TRBJ2-3; clone_size: NA; cdr3_length: 11; d_call: NA; cdr3_nt: TGTGCCAGCAGCGCTACAGATACGCAGTATTTT; cdr3_aa: CASSATDTQYF
v_call: TRBV7-9; j_call: TRBJ2-7; clone_size: once; cdr3_length: 16; d_call: TRBD1; cdr3_nt: TGTGCCAGCAGCTTAGTAAACATTGGGACAGGGGACGAGCAGTACTTC; cdr3_aa: CASSLVNIGTGDEQYF
v_call: TRBV5-1; j_call: TRBJ1-4; clone_size: NA; cdr3_length: 15; d_call: TRBD1; cdr3_nt: TGCGCCAGCAGCACCGAAGGACAGGGCAGTGAAAAACTGTTTTTT; cdr3_aa: CASSTEGQGSEKLFF
v_call: TRBV9; j_call: TRBJ1-3; clone_size: NA; cdr3_length: 15; d_call: NA; cdr3_nt: TGTGCCAGCAGCGACAGGGTCCGCTCTGGAAACACCATATATTTT; cdr3_aa: CASSDRVRSGNTIYF
v_call: TRBV13; j_call: TRBJ1-3; clone_size: NA; cdr3_length: 14; d_call: NA; cdr3_nt: TGTGCCAGCAGCTCCCGTAAAGGAGGAAACACCATATATTTT; cdr3_aa: CASSSRKGGNTIYF
v_call: TRBV9; j_call: TRBJ2-5; clone_size: few; cdr3_length: 16; d_call: TRBD1; cdr3_nt: TGTGCCAGCAGCGTAGCTCTGGGACAGGGGCAGGAGACCCAGTACTTC; cdr3_aa: CASSVALGQGQETQYF
v_call: TRBV6-4; j_call: TRBJ2-1; clone_size: NA; cdr3_length: 14; d_call: NA; cdr3_nt: TGTGCCAGCAGTGACTCAGGACAGAACAATGAGCAGTTCTTC; cdr3_aa: CASSDSGQNNEQFF
v_call: TRBV9; j_call: TRBJ1-1; clone_size: NA; cdr3_length: 13; d_call: NA; cdr3_nt: TGTGCCAGCAGCGTAGTCAAGAACACTGAAGCTTTCTTT; cdr3_aa: CASSVVKNTEAFF